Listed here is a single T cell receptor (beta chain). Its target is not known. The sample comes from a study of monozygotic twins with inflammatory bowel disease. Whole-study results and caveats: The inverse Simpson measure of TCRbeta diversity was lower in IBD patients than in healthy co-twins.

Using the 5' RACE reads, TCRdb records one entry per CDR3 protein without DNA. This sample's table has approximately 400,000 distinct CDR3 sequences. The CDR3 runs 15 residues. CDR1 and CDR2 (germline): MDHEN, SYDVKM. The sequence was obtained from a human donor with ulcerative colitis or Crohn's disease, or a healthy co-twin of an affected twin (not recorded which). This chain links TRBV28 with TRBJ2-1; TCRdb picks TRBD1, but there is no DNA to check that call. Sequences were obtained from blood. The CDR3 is CASSQLSGVYNEQFF.